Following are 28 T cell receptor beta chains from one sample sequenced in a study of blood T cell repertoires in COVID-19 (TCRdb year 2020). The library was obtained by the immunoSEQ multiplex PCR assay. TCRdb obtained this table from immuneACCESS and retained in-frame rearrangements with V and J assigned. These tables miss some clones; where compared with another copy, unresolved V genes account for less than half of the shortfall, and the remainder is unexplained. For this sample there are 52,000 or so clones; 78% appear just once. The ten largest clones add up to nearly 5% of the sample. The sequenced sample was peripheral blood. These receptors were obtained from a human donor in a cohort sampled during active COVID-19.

As DNA, the CDR3 is TGTGCCAGCAGCTTAGCTAGCGGGGGCCCAATGGGTACGCAGTATTTT. It yields the protein CASSLASGGPMGTQYF. V usage is TRBV7-9 and J usage is TRBJ2-3; TRBD2 matches 9 bases. CDR1 is SEHNR and CDR2 is FQNEAQ in the germline V gene (reference sequence). The junction had 9 bases not matched to a gene; V was cut back by 0 bases and J by 8 bases. The CDR3 runs 16 residues.

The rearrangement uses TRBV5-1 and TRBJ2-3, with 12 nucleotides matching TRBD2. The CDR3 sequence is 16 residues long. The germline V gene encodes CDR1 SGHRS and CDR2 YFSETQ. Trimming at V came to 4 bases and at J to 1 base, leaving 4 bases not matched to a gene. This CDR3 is CASSPPSGGGTDTQYF. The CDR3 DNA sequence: TGCGCCAGCAGCCCCCCTAGCGGGGGGGGCACAGATACGCAGTATTTT.

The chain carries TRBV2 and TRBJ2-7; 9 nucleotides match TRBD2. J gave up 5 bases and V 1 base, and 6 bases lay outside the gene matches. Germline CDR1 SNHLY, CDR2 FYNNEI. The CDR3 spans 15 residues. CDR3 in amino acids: CASSEVAGEVNEQYF. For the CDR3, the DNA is TGTGCCAGCAGTGAAGTAGCGGGAGAGGTCAACGAGCAGTACTTC.

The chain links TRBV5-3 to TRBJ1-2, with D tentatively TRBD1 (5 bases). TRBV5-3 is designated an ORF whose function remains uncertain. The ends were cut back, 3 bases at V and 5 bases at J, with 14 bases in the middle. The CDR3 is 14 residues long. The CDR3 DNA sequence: TGTGCCAGAAGCTCAACCCAGGGAGGGTATGGCTACACCTTC. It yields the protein CARSSTQGGYGYTF.

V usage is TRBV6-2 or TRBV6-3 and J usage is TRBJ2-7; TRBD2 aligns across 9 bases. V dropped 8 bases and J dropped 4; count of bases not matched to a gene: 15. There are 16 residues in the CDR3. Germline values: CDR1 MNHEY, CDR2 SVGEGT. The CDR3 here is CASCPPGGGAWYEQYF. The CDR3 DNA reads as TGTGCCAGCTGCCCCCCCGGCGGGGGGGCTTGGTACGAGCAGTACTTC.

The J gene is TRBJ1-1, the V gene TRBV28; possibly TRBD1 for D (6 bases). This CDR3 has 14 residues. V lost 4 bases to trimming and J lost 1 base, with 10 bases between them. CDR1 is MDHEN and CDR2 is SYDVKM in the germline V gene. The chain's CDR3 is CASSSPGQNTEAFF. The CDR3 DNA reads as TGTGCCAGCAGTTCACCGGGACAGAACACTGAAGCTTTCTTT.

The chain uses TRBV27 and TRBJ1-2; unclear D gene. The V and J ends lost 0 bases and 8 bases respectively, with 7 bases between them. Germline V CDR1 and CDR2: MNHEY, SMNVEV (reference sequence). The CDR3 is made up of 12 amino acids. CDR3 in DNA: TGTGCCAGCAGTTTATCAGGGAGCGGCTACACCTTC. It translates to CASSLSGSGYTF.

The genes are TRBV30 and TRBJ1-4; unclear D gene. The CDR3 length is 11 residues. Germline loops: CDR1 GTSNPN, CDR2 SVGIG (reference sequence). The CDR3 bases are TGTGCTCCCGCAACTAATGAAAAACTGTTTTTT. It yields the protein CAPATNEKLFF.

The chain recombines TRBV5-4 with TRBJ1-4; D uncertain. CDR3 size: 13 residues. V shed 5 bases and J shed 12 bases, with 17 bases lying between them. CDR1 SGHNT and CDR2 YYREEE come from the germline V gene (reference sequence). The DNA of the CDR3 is TGTGCCAGCAGTATCCGGGATGTCACTCAACTGTTTTTT. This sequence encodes CASSIRDVTQLFF.

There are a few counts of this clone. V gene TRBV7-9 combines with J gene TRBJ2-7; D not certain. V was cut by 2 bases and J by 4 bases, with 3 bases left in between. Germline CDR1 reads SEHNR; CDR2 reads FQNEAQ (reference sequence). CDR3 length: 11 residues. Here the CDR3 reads CASSLRYEQYF. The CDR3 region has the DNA TGTGCCAGCAGCTTACGGTACGAGCAGTACTTC. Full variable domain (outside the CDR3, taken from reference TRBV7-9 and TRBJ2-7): DTGVSQNPRHKITKRGQNVTFRCDPISEHNRLYWYRQTLGQGPEFLTYFQNEAQLEKSRLLSDRFSAERPKGSFSTLEIQRTEQGDSAMYLCASSLRYEQYFGPGTRLTVT.

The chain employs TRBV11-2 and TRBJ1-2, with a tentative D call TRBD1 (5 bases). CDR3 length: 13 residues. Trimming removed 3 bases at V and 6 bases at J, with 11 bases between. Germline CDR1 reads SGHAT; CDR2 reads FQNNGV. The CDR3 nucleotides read TGTGCCAGCAGCTTTGGGACGGGGGATGGCTACACCTTC. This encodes CASSFGTGDGYTF.

This CDR3 reads CAWSSGGGYTF. Here the CDR3 DNA reads TGTGCCTGGAGTTCGGGGGGCGGCTACACCTTC. This rearrangement joins TRBV30 to TRBJ1-2; D might be TRBD1 (6 bases). CDR1 is GTSNPN and CDR2 is SVGIG in the germline V gene (reference sequence). Deletions cut 2 bases from V and 8 bases from J, with 9 bases between. The CDR3 consists of 11 residues.

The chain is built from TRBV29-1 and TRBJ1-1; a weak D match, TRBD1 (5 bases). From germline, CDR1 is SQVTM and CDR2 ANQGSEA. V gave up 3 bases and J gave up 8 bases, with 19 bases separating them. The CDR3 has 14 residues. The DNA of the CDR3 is TGCAGCGTTGATCTACCGGGGGGGGGACCGGAAGCTTTCTTT. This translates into CSVDLPGGGPEAFF.

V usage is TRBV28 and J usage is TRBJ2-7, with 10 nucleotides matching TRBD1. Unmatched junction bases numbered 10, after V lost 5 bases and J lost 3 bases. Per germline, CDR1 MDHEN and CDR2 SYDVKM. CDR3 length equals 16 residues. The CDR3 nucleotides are TGTGCCAGCAGTCTACTGGGACAGGGGCGATTCTACGAGCAGTACTTC. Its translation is CASSLLGQGRFYEQYF. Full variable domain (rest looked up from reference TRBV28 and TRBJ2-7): DVKVTQSSRYLVKRTGEKVFLECVQDMDHENMFWYRQDPGLGLRLIYFSYDVKMKEKGDIPEGYSVSREKKERFSLILESASTNQTSMYLCASSLLGQGRFYEQYFGPGTRLTVT.

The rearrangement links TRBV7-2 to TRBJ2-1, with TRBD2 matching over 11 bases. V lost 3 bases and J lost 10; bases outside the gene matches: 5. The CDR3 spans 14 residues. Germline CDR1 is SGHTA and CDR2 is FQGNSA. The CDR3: CASSFTSGSTEQFF. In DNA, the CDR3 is TGTGCCAGCAGCTTCACTAGCGGGAGTACAGAGCAGTTCTTC.

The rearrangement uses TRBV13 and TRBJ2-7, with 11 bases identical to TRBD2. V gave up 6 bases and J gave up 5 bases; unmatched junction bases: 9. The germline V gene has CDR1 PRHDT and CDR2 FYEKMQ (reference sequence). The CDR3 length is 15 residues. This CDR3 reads CASRRRTSGPNEQYF. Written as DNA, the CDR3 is TGTGCCAGCAGGAGACGGACTAGCGGGCCTAACGAGCAGTACTTC.

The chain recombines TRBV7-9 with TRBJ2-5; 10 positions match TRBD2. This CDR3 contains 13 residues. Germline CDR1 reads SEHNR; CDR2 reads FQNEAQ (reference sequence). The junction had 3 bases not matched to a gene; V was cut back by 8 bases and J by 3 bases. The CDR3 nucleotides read TGTGCCAGCGGGCTAGCGGGGGAAGAGACCCAGTACTTC. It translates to CASGLAGEETQYF.

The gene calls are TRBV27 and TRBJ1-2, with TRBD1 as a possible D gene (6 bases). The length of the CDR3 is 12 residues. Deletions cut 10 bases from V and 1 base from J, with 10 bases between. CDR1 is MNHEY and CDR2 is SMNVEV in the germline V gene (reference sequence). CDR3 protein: CAKKTGNYGYTF. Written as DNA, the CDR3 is TGTGCCAAGAAGACAGGTAACTATGGCTACACCTTC.

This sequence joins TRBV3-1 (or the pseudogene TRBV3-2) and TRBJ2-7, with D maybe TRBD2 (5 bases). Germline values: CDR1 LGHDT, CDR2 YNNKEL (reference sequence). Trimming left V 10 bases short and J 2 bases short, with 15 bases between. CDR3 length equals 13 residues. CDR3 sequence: CATRKGVPYEQYF. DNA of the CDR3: TGTGCCACTCGAAAGGGAGTCCCCTACGAGCAGTACTTC.

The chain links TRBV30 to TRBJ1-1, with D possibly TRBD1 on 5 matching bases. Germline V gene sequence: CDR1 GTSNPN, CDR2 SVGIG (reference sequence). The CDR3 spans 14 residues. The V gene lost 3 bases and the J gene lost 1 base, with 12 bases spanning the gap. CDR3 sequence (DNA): TGTGCCTGGAGGGCAGGGTTGGGGAACACTGAAGCTTTCTTT. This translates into CAWRAGLGNTEAFF.

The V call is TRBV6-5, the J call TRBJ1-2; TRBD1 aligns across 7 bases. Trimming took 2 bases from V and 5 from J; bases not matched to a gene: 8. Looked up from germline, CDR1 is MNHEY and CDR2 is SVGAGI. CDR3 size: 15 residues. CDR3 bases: TGTGCCAGCAGTTACAACAGGGGTCCCTCTTATGGCTACACCTTC. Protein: CASSYNRGPSYGYTF.

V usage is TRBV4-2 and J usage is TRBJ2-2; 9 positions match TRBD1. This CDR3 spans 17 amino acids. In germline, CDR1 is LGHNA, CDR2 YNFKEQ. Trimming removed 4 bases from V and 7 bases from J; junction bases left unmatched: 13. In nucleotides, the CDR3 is TGTGCCAGCAGCCGGCCAGTCGGACAGGGGCGCGGCGGGGAGCTGTTTTTT. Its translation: CASSRPVGQGRGGELFF.

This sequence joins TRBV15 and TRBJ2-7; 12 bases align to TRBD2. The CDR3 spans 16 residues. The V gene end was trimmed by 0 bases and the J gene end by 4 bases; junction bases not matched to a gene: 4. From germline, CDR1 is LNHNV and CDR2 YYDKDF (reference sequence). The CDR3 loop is CATSRDQTSGRYEQYF. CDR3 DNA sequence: TGTGCCACCAGCAGAGATCAGACTAGCGGGAGATACGAGCAGTACTTC.

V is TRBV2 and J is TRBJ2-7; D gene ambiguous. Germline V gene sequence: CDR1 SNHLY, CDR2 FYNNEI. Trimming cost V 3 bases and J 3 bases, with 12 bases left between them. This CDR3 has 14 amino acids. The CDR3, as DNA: TGTGCCAGCAGTGATCCCGCAGGTGGCTACGAGCAGTACTTC. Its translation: CASSDPAGGYEQYF.

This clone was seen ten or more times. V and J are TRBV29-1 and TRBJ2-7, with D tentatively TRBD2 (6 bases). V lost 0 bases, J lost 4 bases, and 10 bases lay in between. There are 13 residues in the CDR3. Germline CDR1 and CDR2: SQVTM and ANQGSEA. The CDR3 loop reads CSVEEAGGYEQYF. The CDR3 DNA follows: TGCAGCGTTGAAGAAGCCGGGGGATACGAGCAGTACTTC.

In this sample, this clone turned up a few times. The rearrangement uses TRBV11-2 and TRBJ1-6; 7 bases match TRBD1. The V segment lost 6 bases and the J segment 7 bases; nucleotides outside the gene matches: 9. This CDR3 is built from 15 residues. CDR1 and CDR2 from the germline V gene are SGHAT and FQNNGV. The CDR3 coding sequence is TGTGCCAGCAGTAATACTCCGGGACAGAATTCACCCCTCCACTTT. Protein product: CASSNTPGQNSPLHF.

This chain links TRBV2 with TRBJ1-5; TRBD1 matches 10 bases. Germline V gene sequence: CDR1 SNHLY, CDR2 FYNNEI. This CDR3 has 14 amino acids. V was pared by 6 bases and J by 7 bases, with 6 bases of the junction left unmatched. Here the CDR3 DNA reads TGTGCCAGCAGGACAGGGGGCACAGGGCAGCCCCAGCATTTT. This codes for CASRTGGTGQPQHF.

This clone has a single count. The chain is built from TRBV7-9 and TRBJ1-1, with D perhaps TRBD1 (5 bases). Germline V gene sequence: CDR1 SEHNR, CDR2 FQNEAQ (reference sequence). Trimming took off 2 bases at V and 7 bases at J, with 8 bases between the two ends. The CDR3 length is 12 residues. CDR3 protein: CASSLPGHEAFF. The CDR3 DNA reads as TGTGCCAGCAGCTTACCAGGGCATGAAGCTTTCTTT.